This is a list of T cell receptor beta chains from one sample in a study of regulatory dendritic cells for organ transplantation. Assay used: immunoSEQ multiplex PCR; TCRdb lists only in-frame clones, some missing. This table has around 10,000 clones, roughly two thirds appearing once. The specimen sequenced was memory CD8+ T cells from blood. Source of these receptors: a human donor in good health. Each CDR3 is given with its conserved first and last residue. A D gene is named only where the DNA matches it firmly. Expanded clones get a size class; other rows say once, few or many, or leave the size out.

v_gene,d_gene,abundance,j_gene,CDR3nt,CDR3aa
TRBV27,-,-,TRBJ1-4,TGTGCCAGCACCCCCGGATTAGGGGAAAAACTGTTTTTT,CASTPGLGEKLFF
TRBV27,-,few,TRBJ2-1,TGTGCCAGCAGTTTTACGGAGGTGTCCTACAATGAGCAGTTCTTC,CASSFTEVSYNEQFF
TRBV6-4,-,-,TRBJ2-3,TGTGCCAGCAGTGACTCGGCGACGTCGGGTACGCAGTATTTT,CASSDSATSGTQYF
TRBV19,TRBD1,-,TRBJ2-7,TGTGCCAGTAGTATCGCCGACAGGGTCGAGCAGTACTTC,CASSIADRVEQYF
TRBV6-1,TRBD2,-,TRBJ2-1,TGTGCCAGCAGTGATTTAGCGGGAGGGTCGAATGAGCAGTTCTTC,CASSDLAGGSNEQFF
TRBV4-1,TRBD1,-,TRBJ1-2,TGCGCCAGCAGCCAATCCGGACAGGTGGTCAGGGTCTTTTTC,CASSQSGQVVRVFF
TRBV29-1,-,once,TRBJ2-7,TGCAGCGTTCGGGGCCACTACGAGCAGTACTTC,CSVRGHYEQYF
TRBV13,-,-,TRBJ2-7,TGTGCCAGCAGCTTGGGCCACGGAGGGTTCCCCTACGAGCAGTACTTC,CASSLGHGGFPYEQYF
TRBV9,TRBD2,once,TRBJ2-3,TGTGCCAGCAGCGCTAGCGGGAGGGCAGATACGCAGTATTTT,CASSASGRADTQYF
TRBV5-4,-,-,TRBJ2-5,TGTGCCAGCAGCAGCCCACTAGGGGAACAAGAGACCCAGTACTTC,CASSSPLGEQETQYF
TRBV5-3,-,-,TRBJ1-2,TGTGCCAGAAGCTTGTCACGGGGACCTAACTATGGCTACACCTTC,CARSLSRGPNYGYTF
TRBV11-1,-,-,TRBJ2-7,TGTGCCAGCAGCCCGATGGGGACCGCCTACGAGCAGTACTTC,CASSPMGTAYEQYF
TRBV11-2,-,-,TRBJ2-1,TGTGCCAGCAGCTTAGTAAGAGGGATAAGCTCCTACAATGAGCAGTTCTTC,CASSLVRGISSYNEQFF
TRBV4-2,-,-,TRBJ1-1,TGTGCCAGCAGCCAAGGACGGGGTCGAGAAGCTTTCTTT,CASSQGRGREAFF
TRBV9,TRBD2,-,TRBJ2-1,TGTGCCAGCAGCGGAGAGGGACTAGCGGGGTCCAATGAGCAGTTCTTC,CASSGEGLAGSNEQFF
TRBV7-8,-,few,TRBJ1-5,TGTGCCAGCAGTACTGGACCGAGGGAAGCCAATCAGCCCCAGCATTTT,CASSTGPREANQPQHF
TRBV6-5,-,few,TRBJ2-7,TGTGCCAGCAGTGTGGGACTTTCCTACGAGCAGTACTTC,CASSVGLSYEQYF
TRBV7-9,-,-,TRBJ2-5,TGTGCCAGCAGCTTGGGAGCCGGTGCGACCCAGTACTTC,CASSLGAGATQYF
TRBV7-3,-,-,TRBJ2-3,TGTGCCAGCAGCTTAAGTGGGGGGTCTGGAGATACGCAGTATTTT,CASSLSGGSGDTQYF
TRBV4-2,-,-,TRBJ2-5,TGTGCCAGCAGCCGCGGCCATGAGGAGGAGACCCAGTACTTC,CASSRGHEEETQYF
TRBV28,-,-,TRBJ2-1,TGTGCCAGCACTATCAACGGGGACCCCTACAATGAGCAGTTCTTC,CASTINGDPYNEQFF
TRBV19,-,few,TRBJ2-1,TGTGCCAGTAGTATTTCTGGCTATAGCTCCTACAATGAGCAGTTCTTC,CASSISGYSSYNEQFF
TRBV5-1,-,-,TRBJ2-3,TGCGCCAGCAGCTCGGAGGGCCCCCCAGATACGCAGTATTTT,CASSSEGPPDTQYF
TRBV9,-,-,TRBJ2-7,TGTGCCAGCAGCGGAGATTATCCTGCCTACGAGCAGTACTTC,CASSGDYPAYEQYF
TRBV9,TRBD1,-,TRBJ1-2,TGTGCCAGCAGCGCAGGACAGGACGATGGCTACACCTTC,CASSAGQDDGYTF
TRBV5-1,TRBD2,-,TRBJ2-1,TGCGCCAGCAGCTTGGCCCGGACCGGGAGGGCCGGCGAGCAGTTCTTC,CASSLARTGRAGEQFF
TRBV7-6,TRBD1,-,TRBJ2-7,TGTGCCAGCAGCTCCGGGACAGGGCCACCCGGCGGGGATTACGAGCAGTACTTC,CASSSGTGPPGGDYEQYF
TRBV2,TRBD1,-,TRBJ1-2,TGTGCCAGCAGCATGGGACAGGGGGTTGGAGGCTACACCTTC,CASSMGQGVGGYTF
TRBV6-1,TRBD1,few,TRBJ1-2,TGTGCCAGCCAGACAGGGATTGGCTACACCTTC,CASQTGIGYTF
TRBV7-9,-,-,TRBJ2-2,TGTGCCAGCAGCCACGAGGCCCACGGGGCCGGGGAGCTGTTTTTT,CASSHEAHGAGELFF
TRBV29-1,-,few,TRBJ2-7,TGCAGCGTTGAAGAAGGGCCCAACGAGCAGTACTTC,CSVEEGPNEQYF
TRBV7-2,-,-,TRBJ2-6,TGTGCCAGCAGCTTAGGGGGTTCGGGCTCTTCTGGGGCCAACGTCCTGACTTTC,CASSLGGSGSSGANVLTF
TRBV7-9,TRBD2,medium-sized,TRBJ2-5,TGTGCCAGCAGCCCCAAGACTAGCGGTTGGGGCGGGGAGACCCAGTACTTC,CASSPKTSGWGGETQYF
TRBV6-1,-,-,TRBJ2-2,TGTGCCAGCAGTGAATTCCCCGGGGTCGATTTGGGGGAGCTGTTTTTT,CASSEFPGVDLGELFF
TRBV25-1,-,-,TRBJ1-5,TGTGCCAGCAGTGAATTTGGGAATCAGCCCCAGCATTTT,CASSEFGNQPQHF
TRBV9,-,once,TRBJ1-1,TGTGCCAGCAGCGCGAATCCTAGGGACGGGAAGAACACTGAAGCTTTCTTT,CASSANPRDGKNTEAFF
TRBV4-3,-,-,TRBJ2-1,TGCGCCAGCAGCCAAGACCTAGCAGGGCCTAATGAGCAGTTCTTC,CASSQDLAGPNEQFF
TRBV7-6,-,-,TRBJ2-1,TGTGCCAGCAGCTTTAATTCGGTGGGCTACAATGAGCAGTTCTTC,CASSFNSVGYNEQFF
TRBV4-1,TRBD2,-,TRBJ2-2,TGCGCCAGCAGCCAAGAGGGACTAGCGGGAGGAGCCGGGGAGCTGTTTTTT,CASSQEGLAGGAGELFF
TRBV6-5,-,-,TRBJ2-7,TGTGCCAGCAGTTCAGGGGCAGGTACCTACGAGCAGTACTTC,CASSSGAGTYEQYF
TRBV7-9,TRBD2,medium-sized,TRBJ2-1,TGTGCCAGCAGCCCCTCGTGGGGCGGGGGACTCCCGGGGGGTGAGCAGTTCTTC,CASSPSWGGGLPGGEQFF
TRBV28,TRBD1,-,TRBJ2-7,TGTGCCAGCAGCCCCTCGACAGGGGAGGTGAGCGAGCAGTACTTC,CASSPSTGEVSEQYF
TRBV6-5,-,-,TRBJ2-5,TGTGCCAGCAGTTACCGAGTGGGGACCCAGTACTTC,CASSYRVGTQYF
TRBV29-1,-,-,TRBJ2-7,TGCAGCGTTGTTGGCAGAACCTACGAGCAGTACTTC,CSVVGRTYEQYF
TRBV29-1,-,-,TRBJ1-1,TGCAGCGTTAGGGGCAGCGCTGAAGCTTTCTTT,CSVRGSAEAFF
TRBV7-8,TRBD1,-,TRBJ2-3,TGTGCCAGCAGCCCGAGGGGGACAGGGATTCCAGATACGCAGTATTTT,CASSPRGTGIPDTQYF
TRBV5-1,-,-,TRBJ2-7,TGCGCCAGCAGCTATCTAGGTTTCGGCTACGAGCAGTACTTC,CASSYLGFGYEQYF
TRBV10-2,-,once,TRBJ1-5,TGCGCCAGCAAGGGTCAGGGGCAGAATCAGCCCCAGCATTTT,CASKGQGQNQPQHF
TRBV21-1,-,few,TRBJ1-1,TGTGCCAGCACCCCAGACGGGGCCTTGAACACTGAAGCTTTCTTT,CASTPDGALNTEAFF
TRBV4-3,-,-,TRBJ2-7,TGCGCCAGCAGCCAAGTTCGAGGCAGCAGGAGCTCCTACGAGCAGTACTTC,CASSQVRGSRSSYEQYF
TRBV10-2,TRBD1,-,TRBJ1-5,TGCGCCAGTTCAAAGACAGGGGTCGGGCCCCAGCATTTT,CASSKTGVGPQHF
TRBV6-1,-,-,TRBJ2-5,TGTGCCAGCAGTGAAGGTTCAGGGTGGGAGACCCAGTACTTC,CASSEGSGWETQYF
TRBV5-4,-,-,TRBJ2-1,TGTGCCAGCAGCTGGGGCTTCGACTCCTACAATGAGCAGTTCTTC,CASSWGFDSYNEQFF
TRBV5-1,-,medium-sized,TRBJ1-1,TGCGCCAGCAGCTTGGCCCTCATAGGTGGCACTGAAGCTTTCTTT,CASSLALIGGTEAFF
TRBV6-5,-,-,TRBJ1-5,TGTGCCAGCAGTCGGGGAGCGGAGGGCAATCAGCCCCAGCATTTT,CASSRGAEGNQPQHF
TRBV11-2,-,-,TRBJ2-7,TGTGCCAGCAGCTCGTACTCGGGACTGGGCTACGAGCAGTACTTC,CASSSYSGLGYEQYF
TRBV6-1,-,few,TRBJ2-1,TGTGCCAGCAGTGCGTATTATGAGCAGTTCTTC,CASSAYYEQFF
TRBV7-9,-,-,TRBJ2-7,TGTGCCAGCAGCCCAGACTACGAGCAGTACTTC,CASSPDYEQYF
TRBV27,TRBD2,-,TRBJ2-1,TGTGCCAGCAGTTTAACGGGACTAGCGGGTTACAATGAGCAGTTCTTC,CASSLTGLAGYNEQFF
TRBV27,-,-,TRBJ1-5,TGTGCCAGCAGTTCTGAGGGTTATTACCAGCCCCAGCATTTT,CASSSEGYYQPQHF